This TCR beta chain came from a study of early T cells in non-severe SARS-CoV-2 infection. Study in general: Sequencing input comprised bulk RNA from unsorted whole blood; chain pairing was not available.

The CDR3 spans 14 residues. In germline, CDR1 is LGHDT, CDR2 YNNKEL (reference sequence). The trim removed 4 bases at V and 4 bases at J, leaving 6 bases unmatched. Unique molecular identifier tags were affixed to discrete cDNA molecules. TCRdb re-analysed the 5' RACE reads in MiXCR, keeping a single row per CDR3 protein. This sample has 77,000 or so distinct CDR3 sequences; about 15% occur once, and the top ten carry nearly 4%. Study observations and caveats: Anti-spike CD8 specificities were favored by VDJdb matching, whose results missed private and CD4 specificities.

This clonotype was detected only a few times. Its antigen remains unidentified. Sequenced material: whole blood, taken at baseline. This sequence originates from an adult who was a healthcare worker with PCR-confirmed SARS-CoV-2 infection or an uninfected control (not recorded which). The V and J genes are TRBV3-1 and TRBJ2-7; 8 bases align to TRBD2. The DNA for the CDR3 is TGTGCCAGCAGCCGGGGGACTAGAAGATACGAGCAGTACTTC. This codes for CASSRGTRRYEQYF.